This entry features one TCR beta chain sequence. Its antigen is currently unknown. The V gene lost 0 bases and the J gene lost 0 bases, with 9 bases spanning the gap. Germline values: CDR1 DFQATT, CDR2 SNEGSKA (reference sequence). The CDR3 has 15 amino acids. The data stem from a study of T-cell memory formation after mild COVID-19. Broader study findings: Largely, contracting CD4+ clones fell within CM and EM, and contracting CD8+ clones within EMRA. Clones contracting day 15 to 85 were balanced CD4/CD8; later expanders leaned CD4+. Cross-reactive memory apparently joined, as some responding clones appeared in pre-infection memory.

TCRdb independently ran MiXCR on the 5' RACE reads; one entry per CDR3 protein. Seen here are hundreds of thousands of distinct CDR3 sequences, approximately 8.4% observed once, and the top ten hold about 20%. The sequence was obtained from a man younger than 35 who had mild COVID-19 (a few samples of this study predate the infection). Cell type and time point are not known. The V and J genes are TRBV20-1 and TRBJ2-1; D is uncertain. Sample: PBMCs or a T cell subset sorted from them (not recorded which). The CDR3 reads CSAREETLSYNEQFF. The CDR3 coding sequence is TGCAGTGCTAGAGAGGAAACTCTCTCCTACAATGAGCAGTTCTTC.